These T cell receptor beta chains were read from a single sample in a study of shared clonotypes between healthy human individuals. Sequencing was performed with immunoSEQ multiplex PCR; in TCRdb, only in-frame clones are kept and a portion is missing. The sample shows about 2.4 million clones, 80% to 95% of them seen only once. The sample consisted of naive CD4+ T cells from PBMCs. The source of these receptors is a man aged 18 to 30 in good health. Some clones in this sample may be carry-over from other donors' samples. Each CDR3 is given with its conserved first and last residue.

v_gene	CDR3aa
TRBV19	CASRQGGIYSNQPQHF
TRBV9	CASSAGLAGGPETQYF
TRBV18	CASSPPGGAGNQPQHF
TRBV6-5	CASGPGGNTIYF
TRBV11-3	CASSLPRDRGDISDYGYTF
TRBV9	CASSVGQGSSQPQHF
TRBV7-9	CASSLFFGELFF
TRBV9	CASSVLPGSYEQYF
TRBV25-1	CASSEGLEAAGYEQYF
TRBV30	CAWMGENYGYTF
TRBV21-1	CASRYRPFQGGNIQYF
TRBV5-8	CASSLWALPYEQYF
TRBV11-2	CASSPRLAGAHEQYF
TRBV14	CASRYRESTEAFF
TRBV28	CASDTGSHSPLHF
TRBV10-3	CAIMDRGLSYGYTF
TRBV21-1	CASSKGGGTGPNEQFF
TRBV5-1	CASSLDPSETYEQYF
TRBV28	CASSLTGEETQYF
TRBV7-2	CASSAGIRETQYF
TRBV27	CASSLQGAWGTEAFF
TRBV6-1	CASSEARRTYGYTF
TRBV2	CASSEQNTDTQYF
TRBV5-1	CASSFPTQSLNEQFF
TRBV6-1	CASSEPRQTWAGEQYF
TRBV5-1	CASSLTAPGANVLTF
TRBV7-2	CASSWAGQGVQPQHF
TRBV6-5	CASRGGPYEQYF
TRBV5-4	CASSRRQVISYEQYF
TRBV19	CASERGPGETQYF
TRBV28	CASSFRDRAGGGYTF
TRBV10-3	CAISEQRNYGYTF
TRBV6-1	CASSDLGLAGGRYEQYF
TRBV13	CASSETRLAGSYEQYF
TRBV5-4	CASRSGQGADEQYF
TRBV7-8	CASSNPWADRRGEQYF
TRBV7-2	CASSPRTGLGNIAGYTF
TRBV30	CAWGTGTQYF
TRBV20-1	CSARSGEQYF
TRBV28	CASTGLAGGEQYF
TRBV18	CASSPPEAGDEKLFF
TRBV6-5	CASSPTTGDTEAFF
TRBV30	CAGFRANDYGYTF